This T cell receptor (beta chain) was identified during a study of blood T cell repertoires in COVID-19. For the study at large: Samples representing acute and convalescent COVID-19 were sourced from the United States, Italy and Spain. The analysed material was cDNA or gDNA that came from T cells, B-cell-depleted T cells, or PBMCs.

CDR3 length: 14 residues. V was clipped by 3 bases and J by 7 bases, with 16 bases between them. In germline, CDR1 is SGHAT, CDR2 FQNNGV. Authors' methods: Amplified reference gene primers provided the basis for estimating nucleated cell counts. Produced via immunoSEQ multiplex PCR; TCRdb's table is partial and in-frame only. V, J and clone size are those of that table, while D and trimming were read from the DNA. The sample includes roughly 150,000 clones, around 73% of them seen just once. The receptor's source is a man aged 55 to 70 who had recovered from COVID-19. Sequencing used peripheral blood. The chain links TRBV11-2 to TRBJ2-7, with no clear D. The CDR3 sequence: CASSFDTTLREQYF. The CDR3 coding sequence is TGTGCCAGCAGCTTCGATACGACTCTCCGGGAGCAGTACTTC.